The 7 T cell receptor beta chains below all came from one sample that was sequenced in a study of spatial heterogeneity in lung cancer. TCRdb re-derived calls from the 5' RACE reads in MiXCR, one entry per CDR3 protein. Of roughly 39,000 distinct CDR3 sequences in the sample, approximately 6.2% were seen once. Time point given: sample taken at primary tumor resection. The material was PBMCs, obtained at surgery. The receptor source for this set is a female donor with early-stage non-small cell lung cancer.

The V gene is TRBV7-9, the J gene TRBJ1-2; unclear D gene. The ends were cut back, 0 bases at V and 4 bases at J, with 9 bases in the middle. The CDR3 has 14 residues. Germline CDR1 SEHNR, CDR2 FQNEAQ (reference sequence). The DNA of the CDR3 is TGTGCCAGCAGCTTAGCAGAAGACATCTATGGCTACACCTTC. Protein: CASSLAEDIYGYTF.

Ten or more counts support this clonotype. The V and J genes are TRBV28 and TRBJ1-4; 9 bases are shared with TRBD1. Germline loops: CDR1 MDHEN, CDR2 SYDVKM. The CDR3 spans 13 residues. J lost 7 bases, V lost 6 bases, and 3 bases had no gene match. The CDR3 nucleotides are TGTGCCAGCAGCACAGGGGGCATTGAAAAACTGTTTTTT. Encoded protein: CASSTGGIEKLFF.

The CDR3, as DNA: TGTGCCATCAGTGCCCAGACTAGCGTGGAGACCCAGTACTTC. Amino acids: CAISAQTSVETQYF. The chain combines TRBV10-3 with TRBJ2-5; TRBD2 aligns across 8 bases. This CDR3 has 14 amino acids. Germline V gene data show CDR1 as ENHRY and CDR2 as SYGVKD. V was clipped by 4 bases and J by 5 bases; unmatched bases: 6.

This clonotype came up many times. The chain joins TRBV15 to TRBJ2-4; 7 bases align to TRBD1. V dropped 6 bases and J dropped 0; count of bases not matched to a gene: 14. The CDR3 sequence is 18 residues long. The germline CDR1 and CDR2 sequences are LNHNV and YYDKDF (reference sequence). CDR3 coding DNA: TGTGCCACCAGTTCCGACAGGGCAGGGGGAAAAGCCAAAAACATTCAGTACTTC. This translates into CATSSDRAGGKAKNIQYF.

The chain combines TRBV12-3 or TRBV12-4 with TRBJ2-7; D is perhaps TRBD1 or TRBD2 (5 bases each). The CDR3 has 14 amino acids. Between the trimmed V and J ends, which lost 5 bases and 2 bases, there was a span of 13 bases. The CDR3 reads CASSLISGPYEQYF. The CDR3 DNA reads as TGTGCCAGCAGTCTGATCTCGGGGCCCTACGAGCAGTACTTC.

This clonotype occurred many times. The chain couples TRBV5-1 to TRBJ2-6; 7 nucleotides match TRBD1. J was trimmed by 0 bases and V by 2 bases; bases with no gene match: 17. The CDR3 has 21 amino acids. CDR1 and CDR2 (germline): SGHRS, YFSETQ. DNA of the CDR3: TGCGCCAGCAGCTTTTTGATTATTGGGACAGTAATCCCCTCTGGGGCCAACGTCCTGACTTTC. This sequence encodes CASSFLIIGTVIPSGANVLTF.

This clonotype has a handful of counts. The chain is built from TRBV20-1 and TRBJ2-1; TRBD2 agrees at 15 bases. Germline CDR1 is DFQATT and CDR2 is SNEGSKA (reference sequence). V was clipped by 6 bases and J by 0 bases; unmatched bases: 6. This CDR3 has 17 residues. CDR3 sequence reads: CSAAGTSGGSSYNEQFF. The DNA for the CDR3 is TGCAGTGCCGCCGGGACTAGCGGGGGGAGCTCCTACAATGAGCAGTTCTTC.